The clone carrying this T cell receptor beta chain showed up many times. Each TCR cDNA molecule carried a unique molecular identifier. One entry per CDR3 protein, called by TCRdb with MiXCR from the 5' RACE reads. In the table there are some 53,000 distinct CDR3 sequences, over 5.5% of which are singletons. The sample's time point: sample taken at primary tumor resection. Unsorted samples of tumor, nontumor lung or frozen PBMC had their whole RNA sequenced. The sample comes from a study of spatial heterogeneity in lung cancer. This CDR3 is 13 amino acids long. V shed 1 base and J shed 8 bases, with 12 bases lying between them. Germline V CDR1 and CDR2: SGHRS, YFSETQ.

Specimen: PBMCs, collected at surgery. This receptor was obtained from a female donor with early-stage non-small cell lung cancer. V and J are TRBV5-1 and TRBJ1-1; perhaps TRBD1 as D (5 bases). CDR3 coding DNA: TGCGCCAGCAGCTTGATTTCGGGGGTGGAAGCTTTCTTT. This sequence encodes CASSLISGVEAFF.